The text below deals with one T cell receptor (beta chain). Assay used: immunoSEQ multiplex PCR; TCRdb lists only in-frame clones, some missing. The table records 30,000 to 40,000 clones, about nine tenths of them present only once. This sample is drawn from a study of T cell changes during pregnancy in multiple sclerosis. Trimming stripped 4 bases from V and 8 bases from J, with 11 bases between. Germline V gene data show CDR1 as SNHLY and CDR2 as FYNNEI. The CDR3 is 13 amino acids. This clonotype originated in a female donor in good health, enrolled as a control in a pregnancy study. The sequences come from CD4+ T cells from peripheral blood mononuclear cells, collected in the third trimester of pregnancy. The rearrangement links TRBV2 to TRBJ2-2, with D unclear. The CDR3 coding sequence is TGTGCCAGCAGTGTTTTAGAATCGGGGGAGCTGTTTTTT. Translating it yields CASSVLESGELFF.